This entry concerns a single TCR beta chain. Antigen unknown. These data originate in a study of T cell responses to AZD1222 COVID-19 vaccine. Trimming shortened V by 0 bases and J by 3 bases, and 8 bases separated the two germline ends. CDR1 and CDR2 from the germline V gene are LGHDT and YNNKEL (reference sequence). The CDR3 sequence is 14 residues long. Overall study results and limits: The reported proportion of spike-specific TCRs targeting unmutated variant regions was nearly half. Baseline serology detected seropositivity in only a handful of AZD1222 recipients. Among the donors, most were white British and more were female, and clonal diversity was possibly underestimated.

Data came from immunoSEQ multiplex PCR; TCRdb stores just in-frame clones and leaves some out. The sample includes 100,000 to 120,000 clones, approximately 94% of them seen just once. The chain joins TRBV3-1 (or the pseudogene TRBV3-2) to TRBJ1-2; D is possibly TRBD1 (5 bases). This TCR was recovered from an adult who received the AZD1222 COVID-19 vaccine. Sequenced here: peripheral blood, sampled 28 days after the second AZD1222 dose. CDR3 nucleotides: TGTGCCAGCAGCCAAGAGGACAAGGACTATGGCTACACCTTC. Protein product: CASSQEDKDYGYTF.